A single sample is the source of the 14 T cell receptor beta chains below, sequenced in a study of blood T cell repertoires in COVID-19. Generated by immunoSEQ multiplex PCR, the TCRdb table keeps only in-frame clones and is missing some. The profile shows roughly 200,000 clones, more than 80% of them singletons. Sample: peripheral blood. These receptor sequences come from a man aged 50 to 60 with acute or convalescent COVID-19.

CDR3 sequence reads: CASSRGSNNEKLFF. As DNA, the CDR3 is TGTGCCAGCAGCCGCGGCAGCAATAATGAAAAACTGTTTTTT. The chain recombines TRBV2 with TRBJ1-4, with D hard to call. The CDR3 length is 14 residues. Trimming removed 6 bases from V and 4 bases from J, with 12 bases in between. CDR1 is SNHLY and CDR2 is FYNNEI in the germline V gene.

This chain connects TRBV10-3 to TRBJ2-2; 7 bases agree with TRBD1. Germline V gene data show CDR1 as ENHRY and CDR2 as SYGVKD. CDR3 length: 15 residues. V dropped 10 bases and J dropped 0; count of bases not matched to a gene: 8. In nucleotides, the CDR3 is TGTGCCAGTTACCAGGGGGAGACGAACACCGGGGAGCTGTTTTTT. This gives the protein CASYQGETNTGELFF.

The rearrangement links TRBV6-1 to TRBJ2-5, with TRBD1 matching over 11 bases. In germline, CDR1 is MNHNS, CDR2 SASEGT. Unmatched junction bases numbered 7, after V lost 3 bases and J lost 1 base. CDR3 length: 17 amino acids. CDR3 sequence reads: CASSDKSDRGPQETQYF. The CDR3, as DNA: TGTGCCAGCAGTGATAAATCGGACAGGGGGCCCCAAGAGACCCAGTACTTC.

This chain joins TRBV6-5 and TRBJ1-6; no reliable D call. This CDR3 has 14 residues. V was cut by 5 bases and J by 4 bases, with 9 bases left in between. CDR1 and CDR2 from the germline V gene are MNHEY and SVGAGI. CDR3 sequence: CASSPPGYNSPLHF. In DNA form, the CDR3 reads TGTGCCAGCAGTCCGCCCGGGTATAATTCACCCCTCCACTTT.

V gene TRBV25-1 combines with J gene TRBJ2-3; 7 bases are shared with TRBD1. CDR1 MGHDK and CDR2 SYGVNS come from the germline V gene. The CDR3 runs to 14 residues. The junction had 2 bases not matched to a gene; V was cut back by 3 bases and J by 2 bases. The CDR3 nucleotides are TGTGCCAGCAGTGAGGGACAGAACACAGATACGCAGTATTTT. Residues: CASSEGQNTDTQYF.

The chain is built from TRBV7-9 and TRBJ1-1; D is unresolved. Deletions cut 4 bases from V and 4 bases from J, with 10 bases between. Germline assignment: CDR1 SEHNR and CDR2 FQNEAQ (reference sequence). This CDR3 is 13 amino acids long. The CDR3 here is CASSSEAGTEAFF. CDR3 coding DNA: TGTGCCAGCAGCTCCGAAGCGGGCACTGAAGCTTTCTTT.

The J gene is TRBJ1-5, the V gene TRBV5-5, with TRBD1 as a possible D gene (6 bases). The CDR3 extends over 15 amino acids. Germline loops: CDR1 SGHKS, CDR2 YYEKEE (reference sequence). Trimming cost V 6 bases and J 4 bases, with 17 bases left between them. The CDR3 coding sequence is TGTGCCAGCACCTATTGGGGGCAGACGAATCAGCCCCAGCATTTT. This sequence encodes CASTYWGQTNQPQHF.

This sequence joins TRBV6-5 and TRBJ1-3; maybe TRBD1 (5 bases). The CDR3 loop spans 16 amino acids. CDR1 is MNHEY and CDR2 is SVGAGI in the germline V gene. Trimming pared 0 bases from V and 0 bases from J, leaving 9 bases between. The CDR3 region has the DNA TGTGCCAGCAGTTACTCAAGGCAGGGCTCTGGAAACACCATATATTTT. This gives the protein CASSYSRQGSGNTIYF.

The CDR3: CASSVLGTAANTGELFF. CDR3 nucleotide sequence: TGTGCCAGCAGCGTACTAGGGACAGCCGCGAACACCGGGGAGCTGTTTTTT. The chain uses TRBV9 and TRBJ2-2; 7 bases align to TRBD1. The CDR3 sequence is 17 residues long. Germline V gene sequence: CDR1 SGDLS, CDR2 YYNGEE. V lost 1 base to trimming and J lost 0 bases; unmatched junction nucleotides: 6. Complete variable domain (other parts from reference TRBV9 and TRBJ2-2): DSGVTQTPKHLITATGQRVTLRCSPRSGDLSVYWYQQSLDQGLQFLIQYYNGEERAKGNILERFSAQQFPDLHSELNLSSLELGDSALYFCASSVLGTAANTGELFFGEGSRLTVL.

This sequence joins TRBV28 and TRBJ2-7, with D uncertain. Germline lookup yields CDR1 MDHEN and CDR2 SYDVKM. The CDR3 runs to 15 residues. V lost 5 bases to trimming and J lost 2 bases, with 16 bases between them. In DNA form, the CDR3 reads TGTGCCAGCAGTCCTATACTCGGTGGTACCTACGAGCAGTACTTC. Protein sequence: CASSPILGGTYEQYF. Variable domain in full (rest from reference TRBV28 and TRBJ2-7): DVKVTQSSRYLVKRTGEKVFLECVQDMDHENMFWYRQDPGLGLRLIYFSYDVKMKEKGDIPEGYSVSREKKERFSLILESASTNQTSMYLCASSPILGGTYEQYFGPGTRLTVT.

The V call is TRBV10-3, the J call TRBJ2-1; 10 nucleotides agree with TRBD1. Germline CDR1 and CDR2: ENHRY and SYGVKD. The trim removed 7 bases at V and 7 bases at J, leaving 7 bases unmatched. The CDR3 covers 14 residues. CDR3 region: CAINWDRGTNEQFF. For the CDR3, the DNA is TGTGCCATCAACTGGGACAGGGGAACGAATGAGCAGTTCTTC.

This sequence joins TRBV11-1 and TRBJ1-2, with 7 bases aligning to TRBD1. Germline CDR1 and CDR2: SGHAT and FQDESV (reference sequence). The CDR3 consists of 13 residues. After removal of 5 bases from V and 7 bases from J, the junction contained 7 bases not matched to a gene. The CDR3 DNA is TGTGCCAGCAGCGCGGACAGGCTGAGTGGCTACACCTTC. Protein product: CASSADRLSGYTF.

The chain recombines TRBV6-5 with TRBJ1-1; D ambiguous. Trimming shortened V by 7 bases and J by 2 bases, and 14 bases separated the two germline ends. The germline gives CDR1 MNHEY, CDR2 SVGAGI. The CDR3 loop spans 14 amino acids. CDR3 in amino acids: CASTPGGFNTEAFF. The CDR3 nucleotides read TGTGCCAGCACACCTGGTGGCTTCAACACTGAAGCTTTCTTT.

The V call is TRBV3-1 (or the pseudogene TRBV3-2), the J call TRBJ2-3; 7 nucleotides match TRBD2. The CDR3 is made up of 16 amino acids. The trim removed 0 bases at V and 1 base at J, leaving 4 bases unmatched. CDR1 and CDR2 (germline): LGHDT, YNNKEL (reference sequence). The CDR3, as DNA: TGTGCCAGCAGCCAAGACACGGGAGGAGGCACAGATACGCAGTATTTT. Amino acid sequence: CASSQDTGGGTDTQYF.